These 10 T cell receptor beta chains were all obtained from the same sample, sequenced in a study of blood T cell repertoires in COVID-19. This table comes from immunoSEQ multiplex PCR, and its TCRdb copy is limited to in-frame clones, with some not included. The sample consists of tens of thousands of clones, about 92% of them appearing once. Source material: peripheral blood. These receptors were obtained from a woman older than 75 with active or convalescent COVID-19.

The chain uses TRBV5-4 and TRBJ2-5, with D possibly being TRBD1 (7 bases). CDR1 SGHNT and CDR2 YYREEE come from the germline V gene (reference sequence). Trimming removed 0 bases at V and 4 bases at J, with 16 bases between. The length of the CDR3 is 16 residues. CDR3 sequence reads: CASSLAQGGRVETQYF. CDR3 bases: TGTGCCAGCAGCTTGGCCCAGGGGGGCAGGGTAGAGACCCAGTACTTC.

The chain carries TRBV28 and TRBJ1-5; 9 bases are shared with TRBD1. With V trimmed by 6 bases and J by 8 bases, 17 bases remained unmatched. The CDR3 contains 17 residues. The germline CDR1 and CDR2 sequences are MDHEN and SYDVKM. The CDR3, as DNA: TGTGCCAGCAGACCAGAGCCGGGACAGGGTGAGGGAAAGCCCCAGCATTTT. Translated: CASRPEPGQGEGKPQHF.

J is TRBJ1-4 and V is TRBV5-1; 8 positions agree with TRBD1. Germline loops: CDR1 SGHRS, CDR2 YFSETQ. J lost 8 bases, V lost 0 bases, and 9 bases had no gene match. The CDR3 is 16 amino acids. The CDR3 is CASSLDPDRVNEKLFF. The DNA for the CDR3 is TGCGCCAGCAGCTTGGACCCGGACAGGGTAAACGAAAAACTGTTTTTT.

The V and J genes are TRBV5-5 and TRBJ2-7; D might be TRBD1 (6 bases). Germline V gene sequence: CDR1 SGHKS, CDR2 YYEKEE (reference sequence). The CDR3 runs to 14 residues. Deletions cut 0 bases from V and 5 bases from J, with 12 bases between. As DNA, the CDR3 is TGTGCCAGCAGCTTGGCGTGGGGGCTCGACGAGCAGTACTTC. As protein: CASSLAWGLDEQYF.

This rearrangement joins TRBV7-6 to TRBJ2-7, with 7 bases that match TRBD1. The CDR3 extends over 16 amino acids. The V gene's germline CDR1 is SGHVS and CDR2 FNYEAQ. V was pared by 5 bases and J by 2 bases, with 12 bases of the junction left unmatched. DNA for the CDR3: TGTGCCAGCAGCCCTATCGACAGGGTTGGGACCTACGAGCAGTACTTC. Protein: CASSPIDRVGTYEQYF.

The J gene is TRBJ1-1, the V gene TRBV21-1; the D segment call TRBD1 is taken from the table without a DNA check. TRBV21-1 has pseudogene status. CDR3 length equals 15 residues. CDR3 loop: CASRSDRARSTEAFF. The CDR3 DNA follows: TGTGCCAGCAGGTCGGACAGGGCGAGATCCACTGAAGCTTTCTTT.

The V call is TRBV5-1, the J call TRBJ2-7; TRBD1 agrees at 8 bases. Germline loops: CDR1 SGHRS, CDR2 YFSETQ. The CDR3 is 15 residues long. V lost 1 base, J lost 5 bases, and 8 bases stayed unmatched. The CDR3: CASSLSGQGVHEQYF. The CDR3 region has the DNA TGCGCCAGCAGCTTGAGTGGACAGGGTGTCCACGAGCAGTACTTC.

The chain employs TRBV16 and TRBJ2-2, with no clear D. This CDR3 contains 15 residues. Germline V CDR1 and CDR2: KGHSY, FQNENV. The germline V and J ends were trimmed by 0 bases and 7 bases, with 12 bases remaining between them. As DNA, the CDR3 is TGTGCCAGCAGCCAATCGGCGGTTAAGAGCGGGGAGCTGTTTTTT. Protein product: CASSQSAVKSGELFF.

This clone was recorded a few times. This chain connects TRBV10-3 to TRBJ1-2, with D perhaps matching TRBD1 (6 bases). Germline assignment: CDR1 ENHRY and CDR2 SYGVKD. This CDR3 comprises 15 residues. V was pared by 10 bases and J by 6 bases, with 24 bases between. CDR3 coding DNA: TGTGCCACCCCTGGGTCGGGACAAGGGCTTAATGGCTACACCTTC. It encodes CATPGSGQGLNGYTF.

The chain links TRBV6-5 to TRBJ1-2; D unclear. The CDR3 is 13 residues long. V was clipped by 6 bases and J by 5 bases, with 13 bases between them. CDR1 is MNHEY and CDR2 is SVGAGI in the germline V gene. CDR3 coding DNA: TGTGCCAGCAGGAAGACAACCGGTTATGGCTACACCTTC. Its protein is CASRKTTGYGYTF.